This TCR beta chain was retrieved from a study of blood T cells in healthy people across ages. Study results and limitations: Those diversity estimates obtained from one million T cells were thought to be underestimates.

With a J-beta primer mix and a sample-barcoded 5' primer, a second PCR ran roughly 6 to 11 cycles. MiXCR was run by TCRdb on the 5' RACE reads, yielding one entry per CDR3 protein. The top ten clones hold about 20% of a sample with nearly 1 million distinct CDR3 sequences, approximately 50% of them seen once. Every donor provided ten milliliters of peripheral blood. In each sample, at least 6.5 million PBMCs were isolated. As regards this clonotype: The antigen is not known.

Sequenced sample: blood. This TCR derives from a woman aged 60-75 years in good health.

This CDR3 reads CASSQRPVLWAGSYNEQFF. The CDR3 region has the DNA TGTGCCAGCAGCCAACGCCCTGTATTGTGGGCGGGTTCCTACAATGAGCAGTTCTTC. The chain joins TRBV4-2 to TRBJ2-1; perhaps TRBD2 as D (5 bases). CDR1 is LGHNA and CDR2 is YNFKEQ in the germline V gene. This CDR3 contains 19 residues. V was cut by 2 bases and J by 1 base, with 21 bases left in between.